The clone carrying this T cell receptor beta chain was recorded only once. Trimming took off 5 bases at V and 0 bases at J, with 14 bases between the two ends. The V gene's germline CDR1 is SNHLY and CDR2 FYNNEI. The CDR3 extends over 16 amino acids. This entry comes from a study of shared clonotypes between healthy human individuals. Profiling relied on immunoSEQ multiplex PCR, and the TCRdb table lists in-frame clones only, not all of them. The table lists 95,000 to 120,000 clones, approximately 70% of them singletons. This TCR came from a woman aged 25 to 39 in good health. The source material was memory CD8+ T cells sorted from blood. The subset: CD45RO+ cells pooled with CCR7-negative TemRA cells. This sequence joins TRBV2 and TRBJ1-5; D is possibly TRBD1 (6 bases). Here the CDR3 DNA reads TGTGCCAGCAGTCCCGGGACAACATATAGCAATCAGCCCCAGCATTTT. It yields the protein CASSPGTTYSNQPQHF.